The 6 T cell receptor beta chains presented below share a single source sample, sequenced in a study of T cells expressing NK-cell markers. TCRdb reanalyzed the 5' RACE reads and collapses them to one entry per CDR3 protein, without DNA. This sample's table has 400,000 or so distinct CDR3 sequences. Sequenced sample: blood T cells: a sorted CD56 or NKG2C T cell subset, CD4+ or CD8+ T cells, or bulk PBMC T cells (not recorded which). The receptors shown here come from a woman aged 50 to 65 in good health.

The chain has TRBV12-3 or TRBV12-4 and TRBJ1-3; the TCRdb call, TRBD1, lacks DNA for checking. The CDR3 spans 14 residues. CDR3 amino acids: CASSHRNSVDTIYF.

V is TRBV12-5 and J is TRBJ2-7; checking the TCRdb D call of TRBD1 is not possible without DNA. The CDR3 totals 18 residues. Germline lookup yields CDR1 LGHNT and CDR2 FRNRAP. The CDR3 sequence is CASGLPPGDRRSAYEQYF. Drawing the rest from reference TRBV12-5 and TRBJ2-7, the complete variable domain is DARVTQTPRHKVTEMGQEVTMRCQPILGHNTVFWYRQTMMQGLELLAYFRNRAPLDDSGMPKDRFSAEMPDATLATLKIQPSEPRDSAVYFCASGLPPGDRRSAYEQYFGPGTRLTVT.

The CDR3 sequence is CASSLAGLPGELFF. The genes are TRBV12-3 or TRBV12-4 and TRBJ2-2; TCRdb lists TRBD2, though no DNA is available to test this call. CDR3 length: 14 residues.

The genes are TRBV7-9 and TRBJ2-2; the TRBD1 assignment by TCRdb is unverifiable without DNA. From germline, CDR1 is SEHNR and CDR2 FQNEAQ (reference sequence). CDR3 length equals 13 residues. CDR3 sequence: CASSLYQGGELFF.

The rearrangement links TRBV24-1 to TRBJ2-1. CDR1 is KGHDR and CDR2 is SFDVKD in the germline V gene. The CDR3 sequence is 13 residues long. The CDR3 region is CATSDLMTGDQFF.

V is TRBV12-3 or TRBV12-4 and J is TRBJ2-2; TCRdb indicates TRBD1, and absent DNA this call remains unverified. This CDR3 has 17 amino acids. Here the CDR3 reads CASSFAAGQGKTGELFF.